This TCR beta chain was obtained from a study of shared clonotypes between healthy human individuals. Germline V CDR1 and CDR2: SGHTA, FQGNSA. V was pared by 5 bases and J by 3 bases, with 19 bases of the junction left unmatched. This CDR3 has 19 residues. Using immunoSEQ multiplex PCR, the repertoire was profiled, and TCRdb retains in-frame clones only, with some absent. The table records about 2.2 million clones, roughly 95% of them present only once. CD8 cells classed as naive were CD45RO-negative and positively selected for CCR7, excluding terminally differentiated effector memory CD45RA+ cells. This chain joins TRBV7-2 and TRBJ2-7, with TRBD1 identical over 10 bases. The sequence was obtained from a man aged 18 to 30 in good health. Some clones in this sample may be carry-over from other donors' samples. The sequenced material came from naive CD8+ T cells from PBMCs. The CDR3 DNA reads TGTGCCAGCAGCAACCCCCAGGTCCCGACAGGGGGCGAGCTCTACGAGCAGTACTTC. The encoded protein is CASSNPQVPTGGELYEQYF.